The 21 T cell receptor beta chains below were found in one sample sequenced in a study of T-cell reconstitution after alpha-beta-depleted transplantation in children. During its preparation, the TCRbeta library received unique molecular identifiers. TCRdb redid the calling of the PCR reads with MiXCR, one entry per CDR3 protein. The sample shows 70,000 to 95,000 distinct CDR3 sequences, 10% to 15% of them seen only once. Material: PBMCs from the stem cell graft donor, obtained from the stem cell graft. The receptor source for this set is a human donor who donated a stem cell graft to a child with inherited bone marrow failure.

The chain has TRBV18 and TRBJ2-3; 7 nucleotides line up with TRBD1. J gave up 3 bases and V 1 base, and 10 bases lay outside the gene matches. Per the germline V gene, CDR1 is KGHSH and CDR2 is LQKENI. The CDR3 has 17 residues. DNA for the CDR3: TGTGCCAGCTCACCACTAGACAGGGTCGGCGTAACAGATACGCAGTATTTT. It encodes CASSPLDRVGVTDTQYF.

This clonotype was seen only a few times. The chain has TRBV5-1 and TRBJ1-1; TRBD1 matches at 9 bases. Looked up from germline, CDR1 is SGHRS and CDR2 is YFSETQ. The V and J ends lost 0 bases and 1 base, in that order; junction bases with no gene match: 7. This CDR3 is 17 amino acids long. CDR3 sequence: CASSLVRTGDPNTEAFF. CDR3 nucleotides: TGCGCCAGCAGCTTGGTTCGGACAGGGGACCCGAACACTGAAGCTTTCTTT. The full variable domain, with the rest looked up from reference TRBV5-1 and TRBJ1-1, is KAGVTQTPRYLIKTRGQQVTLSCSPISGHRSVSWYQQTPGQGLQFLFEYFSETQRNKGNFPGRFSGRQFSNSRSEMNVSTLELGDSALYLCASSLVRTGDPNTEAFFGQGTRLTVV.

In this sample, this clonotype turned up many times. J is TRBJ1-6 and V is TRBV7-2; 8 bases agree with TRBD1. CDR1 and CDR2 (germline): SGHTA, FQGNSA. The ends lost 4 bases at V and 8 bases at J; junction bases unmatched: 10. The CDR3 is 16 amino acids. The CDR3 DNA reads as TGTGCCAGCAGCTGGAGAGGGACAGGAGACGATTCACCCCTCCACTTT. Residues: CASSWRGTGDDSPLHF.

This clonotype was counted at least ten times. This rearrangement joins TRBV27 to TRBJ2-1; TRBD2 matches at 8 bases. This CDR3 is 15 amino acids long. CDR1 and CDR2 from the germline V gene are MNHEY and SMNVEV (reference sequence). With 5 bases clipped from V and 7 bases from J, the junction kept 10 bases outside the gene matches. The CDR3 DNA sequence: TGTGCCAGCAGTCCCCGGGGGGGGGCTGGGAATGAGCAGTTCTTC. Encoded protein: CASSPRGGAGNEQFF.

This clonotype was detected ten times or more. The genes are TRBV4-1 and TRBJ2-2; D is perhaps TRBD1 (6 bases). V was cut by 0 bases and J by 7 bases, with 12 bases left in between. Germline CDR1 is MGHRA and CDR2 is YSYEKL. CDR3 size: 15 residues. CDR3 residues: CASSQDIWGHGELFF. In DNA, the CDR3 is TGCGCCAGCAGCCAAGATATATGGGGACACGGGGAGCTGTTTTTT.

This clonotype was seen a few times. The chain carries TRBV6-2 or TRBV6-3 and TRBJ1-4; D remains ambiguous. CDR1 is MNHEY, CDR2 SVGEGT, per germline. V gave up 8 bases and J gave up 10 bases, with 14 bases separating them. The CDR3 runs 12 residues. The CDR3 coding sequence is TGTGCCAGCCGCAAGCCGGGCGGAAAACTGTTTTTT. This gives the protein CASRKPGGKLFF.

This clonotype came up many times. The gene calls are TRBV12-3 or TRBV12-4 and TRBJ1-1; weak D call: TRBD1 (5 bases). V lost 1 base and J lost 5, with 11 bases in between. The CDR3 is 14 residues long. CDR3 sequence (DNA): TGTGCCAGCAGTTTAGGGGGCGCAGGGACTGAAGCTTTCTTT. Amino acid sequence: CASSLGGAGTEAFF.

The V gene is TRBV6-2 or TRBV6-3, the J gene TRBJ2-1; TRBD2 aligns across 8 bases. Germline CDR1 and CDR2: MNHEY and SVGEGT. Trimming took 1 base from V and 6 from J; bases not matched to a gene: 2. The CDR3 runs to 14 residues. Here the CDR3 reads CASSYLAGSNEQFF. The CDR3 DNA reads TGTGCCAGCAGTTACTTAGCGGGGAGCAATGAGCAGTTCTTC.

The V and J genes are TRBV5-1 and TRBJ2-2; D not resolved. Trimming cost V 6 bases and J 4 bases, with 13 bases left between them. Germline CDR1 and CDR2: SGHRS and YFSETQ. This CDR3 region has 14 residues. The CDR3 here is CASNLNVGTGELFF. The CDR3 DNA reads as TGCGCCAGCAATTTAAACGTAGGCACCGGGGAGCTGTTTTTT.

This clonotype was detected many times. The chain links TRBV10-2 to TRBJ2-1, with D perhaps matching TRBD1 (5 bases). The CDR3 contains 14 residues. The germline V gene has CDR1 WSHSY and CDR2 SAAADI. With 4 bases removed from V and 4 bases from J, the gap between germline ends came to 11 bases. CDR3 in DNA: TGCGCCAGCAGTGGACAGCTTGTTTACAATGAGCAGTTCTTC. Encoded protein: CASSGQLVYNEQFF.

The rearrangement joins TRBV27 to TRBJ2-4, with D possibly matching TRBD1 (6 bases). This CDR3 is built from 15 residues. Germline CDR1 MNHEY, CDR2 SMNVEV (reference sequence). Deletions cut 2 bases from V and 2 bases from J, with 10 bases between. The DNA of the CDR3 is TGTGCCAGCAGTTTAGGGGGCTTTACCAAAAACATTCAGTACTTC. Protein: CASSLGGFTKNIQYF.

This clonotype was counted ten times or more. This chain links TRBV11-2 with TRBJ2-4; 10 bases are a match to TRBD2. The CDR3 loop spans 19 amino acids. The V gene's germline CDR1 is SGHAT and CDR2 FQNNGV. V gave up 2 bases and J gave up 3 bases; unmatched junction bases: 13. The DNA for the CDR3 is TGTGCCAGCAGCTTACAGACTAGCGGGCTCAGCGCCATCAAAAACATTCAGTACTTC. Protein product: CASSLQTSGLSAIKNIQYF.

This clonotype came up many times. The J gene is TRBJ2-1, the V gene TRBV15; D is possibly TRBD1 (6 bases). Germline loops: CDR1 LNHNV, CDR2 YYDKDF (reference sequence). The CDR3 covers 16 residues. V was clipped by 0 bases and J by 0 bases, with 9 bases between them. In DNA form, the CDR3 reads TGTGCCACCAGCAGAGAAAAGGACAGCTCCTACAATGAGCAGTTCTTC. This codes for CATSREKDSSYNEQFF.

There are many counts of this clonotype. The chain recombines TRBV10-3 with TRBJ2-2; D not certain. Germline CDR1 ENHRY, CDR2 SYGVKD. The CDR3 runs 15 residues. Trimming shortened V by 2 bases and J by 4 bases, and 11 bases separated the two germline ends. This chain's CDR3 is CAISEPEPGTGELFF. Written as DNA, the CDR3 is TGTGCCATCAGTGAGCCAGAGCCGGGCACCGGGGAGCTGTTTTTT.

This clonotype showed up many times. This chain uses TRBV10-3 with TRBJ2-7, with D perhaps matching TRBD1 (6 bases). Trimming stripped 6 bases from V and 3 bases from J, with 21 bases between. This CDR3 spans 16 amino acids. Germline V CDR1 and CDR2: ENHRY, SYGVKD. This chain's CDR3 is CAISKTGPSTFYEQYF. The DNA for the CDR3 is TGTGCCATCAGCAAGACAGGACCTTCCACCTTCTACGAGCAGTACTTC.

This clonotype was detected a few times. The chain uses TRBV15 and TRBJ2-2; TRBD1 is a possible D gene (6 bases). CDR3 length: 15 amino acids. V gave up 3 bases and J gave up 3 bases, with 11 bases separating them. CDR1 is LNHNV and CDR2 is YYDKDF in the germline V gene (reference sequence). The CDR3 coding sequence is TGTGCCACCAGCAGGGACAGCTCTTACACCGGGGAGCTGTTTTTT. As protein: CATSRDSSYTGELFF.

This clonotype was detected ten times or more. The V and J genes are TRBV29-1 and TRBJ1-1; no firm D call. Germline CDR1 and CDR2: SQVTM and ANQGSEA. The CDR3 extends over 12 amino acids. V was trimmed by 6 bases and J by 1 base, leaving 9 bases between them. CDR3 DNA: TGCAGCGTAACAGACTGGAACACTGAAGCTTTCTTT. Translation gives CSVTDWNTEAFF.

The sample holds many counts of this clonotype. The CDR3 DNA reads as TGTGCCAGCACCCAGTGGGGGCTTGGAGGAAACACCATATATTTT. It specifies CASTQWGLGGNTIYF. The chain combines TRBV7-2 with TRBJ1-3; a possible D gene is TRBD1 (6 bases). CDR3 length: 15 residues. Trimming stripped 7 bases from V and 4 bases from J, with 17 bases between. Per germline, CDR1 SGHTA and CDR2 FQGNSA. Drawing the rest from reference TRBV7-2 and TRBJ1-3, the complete variable domain is GAGVSQSPSNKVTEKGKDVELRCDPISGHTALYWYRQSLGQGLEFLIYFQGNSAPDKSGLPSDRFSAERTGGSVSTLTIQRTQQEDSAVYLCASTQWGLGGNTIYFGEGSWLTVV.

In this sample, this clonotype turned up many times. This chain links TRBV2 with TRBJ2-2; the D gene is possibly TRBD1 (6 bases). V was clipped by 6 bases and J by 9 bases, with 11 bases between them. CDR1 and CDR2 from the germline V gene are SNHLY and FYNNEI. This CDR3 is 12 amino acids long. The CDR3 here is CASSPDSRELFF. CDR3 DNA: TGTGCCAGCAGCCCGGACAGCAGGGAGCTGTTTTTT.

At least ten counts were recorded for this clonotype. The rearrangement uses TRBV9 and TRBJ1-1; tentative D call: TRBD1 (5 bases). The CDR3 extends over 13 amino acids. In germline, CDR1 is SGDLS, CDR2 YYNGEE. V lost 0 bases and J lost 3, with 6 bases in between. This chain's CDR3 is CASSVGGDTEAFF. The CDR3 DNA sequence: TGTGCCAGCAGCGTAGGGGGGGACACTGAAGCTTTCTTT.

This clonotype was seen more than once but under ten times. The J gene is TRBJ2-2, the V gene TRBV20-1; 10 nucleotides agree with TRBD1. The germline gives CDR1 DFQATT, CDR2 SNEGSKA (reference sequence). The CDR3 spans 16 residues. With 3 bases clipped from V and 4 bases from J, the junction kept 8 bases outside the gene matches. CDR3 region: CSARATGGGGTGELFF. Written as DNA, the CDR3 is TGCAGTGCTAGGGCGACAGGGGGCGGGGGCACCGGGGAGCTGTTTTTT.